This T cell receptor beta chain was captured in a study of beta chain features in type 1 diabetes. The study's findings and limits: In patients and controls equally, PCR might favor templates that are shorter. Patients' naive, central memory and regulatory TCRB repertoires appeared more alike than those of healthy donors.

This clone was seen more than once but under ten times. The antigen is not known. The single heparinised draw taken from each donor contained around 100 mL of blood on average. Cell sorting via CD45RO/CCR7/CD25/CD127/CD95/CD27 was performed to obtain CD4+ naive, central memory, regulatory and stem cell-like memory cells. Expressed TCRB transcripts were sequenced because the entire RNA isolate underwent reverse transcription. Only in-frame clones appear in the TCRdb table, and some are missing; sequencing was by immunoSEQ multiplex PCR. The table lists nearly 250,000 clones, 11% to 15% of them singletons. Sequenced sample: naive CD4+ T cells from blood. This TCR came from a woman in her thirties or forties in good health.

The CDR3 DNA is TGTGCCAGCAGTGAGACAGGTCTCCATCAGCCCCAGCATTTT. Residues: CASSETGLHQPQHF. The chain links TRBV25-1 to TRBJ1-5; D might be TRBD1 (6 bases). The V gene's germline CDR1 is MGHDK and CDR2 SYGVNS. V was cut by 3 bases and J by 5 bases, with 11 bases left in between. The CDR3 has 14 amino acids.